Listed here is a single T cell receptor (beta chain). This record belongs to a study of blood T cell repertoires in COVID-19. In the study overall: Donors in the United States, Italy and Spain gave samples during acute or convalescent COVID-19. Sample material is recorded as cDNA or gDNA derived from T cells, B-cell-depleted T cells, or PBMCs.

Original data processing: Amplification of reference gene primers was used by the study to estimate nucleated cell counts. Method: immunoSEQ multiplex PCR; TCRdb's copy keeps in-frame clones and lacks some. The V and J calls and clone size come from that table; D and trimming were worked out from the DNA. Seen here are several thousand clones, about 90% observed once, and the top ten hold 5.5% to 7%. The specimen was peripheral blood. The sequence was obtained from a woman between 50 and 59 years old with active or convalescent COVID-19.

The CDR3 coding sequence is TGTGCCAGCAGCCCCCCGGGACTAGCGGGGGGCGGGGAGACCCAGTACTTC. It yields the protein CASSPPGLAGGGETQYF. V is TRBV7-2 and J is TRBJ2-5, with TRBD2 matching over 15 bases. Germline loops: CDR1 SGHTA, CDR2 FQGNSA. The junction had 9 bases not matched to a gene; V was cut back by 5 bases and J by 5 bases. This CDR3 is 17 amino acids long.